This TCR beta chain is drawn from a study of CD8 T cells in ankylosing spondylitis. Study-wide results and limits: The study identified a TCR beta motif of fewer than 10 highly homologous variants that appeared characteristic of ankylosing spondylitis blood. Those disease-linked clones were CD8+; they were also relatively rare in peripheral blood.

Unmatched junction bases numbered 11, after V lost 8 bases and J lost 6 bases. Germline lookup yields CDR1 MNHEY and CDR2 SMNVEV (reference sequence). The length of the CDR3 is 15 residues. In making TCR beta libraries, quantitative 5'-RACE with molecular barcodes was used. From the 5' RACE reads, TCRdb called clonotypes with MiXCR, one entry per CDR3 protein. The sample consists of about 840,000 distinct CDR3 sequences, approximately 12% of them appearing once. With regard to this clonotype: Its target is unknown.

The material sequenced was blood, either unsorted or a sorted T cell fraction (not recorded which). The chain carries TRBV27 and TRBJ2-1; 9 bases are shared with TRBD2. The TCR comes from a male donor with ankylosing spondylitis. CDR3 DNA sequence: TGTGCCAGCGGGTTACAGCGGGAGGTCCTCAATGAGCAGTTCTTC. Translation: CASGLQREVLNEQFF.